This T cell receptor beta chain originates from a study of identical twins. Every sampled donor was Caucasian and healthy. This clonotype was picked up a small number of times. What it recognizes is unknown. Germline V CDR1 and CDR2: MNHEY, SMNVEV (reference sequence). The length of the CDR3 is 14 residues. Trimming cost V 4 bases and J 4 bases, with 13 bases left between them. Study-level results: Zero-insertion results could be subject to partial confounding by invariant MAIT and iNKT cells. In cord blood, abundant beta clonotypes had fewer insertions; memory showed no trend.

A universal primer site came from template switching; cDNA carried unique molecular identifiers. From the 5' RACE reads, TCRdb called clonotypes with MiXCR, one entry per CDR3 protein. The sample lists some 560,000 distinct CDR3 sequences, 9.6% occurring once. These data were likewise used in another study, on yellow fever vaccine responses in identical twins.

The sequence came from a woman aged 18 to 35 in good health. Sequenced sample: PBMCs. This rearrangement joins TRBV27 to TRBJ1-2; D call uncertain. CDR3 in DNA: TGTGCCAGCAGTTCCCACTATTCTAGCTATGGCTACACCTTC. Translation: CASSSHYSSYGYTF.